These 14 T cell receptor beta chains were all obtained from the same sample, sequenced in a study of blood T cells in healthy people across ages. For the second PCR, which ran for 7 to 11 cycles, a sample-barcoded 5' primer and a J-beta primer mix were used. TCRdb re-called the 5' RACE reads with MiXCR, one entry per CDR3 protein. The data contain approximately 810,000 distinct CDR3 sequences, 35% to 40% of them singletons. The material sequenced was blood. Every receptor here comes from a man aged 18 to 29 in good health.

This clonotype was found a few times. This sequence joins TRBV7-9 and TRBJ2-3; TRBD2 aligns across 9 bases. This CDR3 has 16 residues. Unmatched junction bases numbered 6, after V lost 3 bases and J lost 2 bases. Per the germline V gene, CDR1 is SEHNR and CDR2 is FQNEAQ (reference sequence). The CDR3 sequence: CASSFPAGGYTDTQYF. The CDR3 nucleotides read TGTGCCAGCAGCTTTCCAGCGGGGGGTTACACAGATACGCAGTATTTT.

The rearrangement links TRBV7-2 to TRBJ2-1; tentatively, D is TRBD2 (5 bases). Trimming took 5 bases from V and 10 from J, leaving 15 bases between them. CDR1 and CDR2 from the germline V gene are SGHTA and FQGNSA. This CDR3 is built from 13 residues. The CDR3 coding sequence is TGTGCCAGCAGCATCGGACTGGCCTCGGAGCAGTTCTTC. Its protein is CASSIGLASEQFF. Using reference TRBV7-2 and TRBJ2-1 for the parts outside the CDR3, the full variable domain is GAGVSQSPSNKVTEKGKDVELRCDPISGHTALYWYRQSLGQGLEFLIYFQGNSAPDKSGLPSDRFSAERTGGSVSTLTIQRTQQEDSAVYLCASSIGLASEQFFGPGTRLTVL.

The gene calls are TRBV20-1 and TRBJ1-6; D not certain. The CDR3 sequence is 14 residues long. The V end lost 4 bases, the J end lost 10 bases, and 17 bases lay between the germline ends. CDR1 and CDR2 from the germline V gene are DFQATT and SNEGSKA (reference sequence). CDR3 loop: CSATQSRGRSPLHF. The CDR3 region has the DNA TGCAGTGCTACCCAATCCCGAGGGAGATCACCCCTCCACTTT.

The sample holds a few counts of this clonotype. The chain has TRBV20-1 and TRBJ1-1, with D uncertain. CDR3 length equals 14 residues. Germline V lookup: CDR1 DFQATT, CDR2 SNEGSKA (reference sequence). Trimming removed 3 bases from V and 10 bases from J, with 21 bases in between. DNA of the CDR3: TGCAGTGCTAGCAAGCCCGGGCCGCGGGATCGAGCTTTCTTT. Translating it yields CSASKPGPRDRAFF.

J is TRBJ2-7 and V is TRBV12-3 or TRBV12-4; TRBD1 agrees at 7 bases. V lost 4 bases and J lost 7; bases outside the gene matches: 16. The CDR3 covers 16 residues. The CDR3 bases are TGTGCCAGCAGTTACCTTTCTGGGCAGGGGGTTATTGAGCAGTACTTC. Amino acids: CASSYLSGQGVIEQYF.

The sample holds one count of this clonotype. The J gene is TRBJ2-3, the V gene TRBV20-1; D call uncertain. The CDR3 has 13 residues. Looked up from germline, CDR1 is DFQATT and CDR2 is SNEGSKA (reference sequence). The germline V and J ends were trimmed by 0 bases and 4 bases, with 8 bases remaining between them. CDR3 protein: CSAREGGADTQYF. The CDR3 DNA reads TGCAGTGCTAGAGAGGGCGGCGCAGATACGCAGTATTTT.

This clonotype has a handful of counts. V is TRBV7-6 and J is TRBJ2-5; D call uncertain. The last part of the DNA fits TRBJ2-7 better; the J call may be wrong. Germline loops: CDR1 SGHVS, CDR2 FNYEAQ. The CDR3 is made up of 16 amino acids. This chain's CDR3 is CASSSFETQHRGEQYF. CDR3 sequence (DNA): TGTGCCAGCAGCTCCTTCGAGACTCAGCATCGCGGCGAGCAGTACTTC.

The gene calls are TRBV7-3 and TRBJ2-1; TRBD1 matches 7 bases. The tail of the sequence fits TRBJ2-7 better, so the J call may be wrong. This CDR3 contains 16 residues. CDR1 SGHTA and CDR2 FQGTGA come from the germline V gene. The CDR3 spells CASSTWDSGSYNEQYF. Written as DNA, the CDR3 is TGTGCCAGCAGCACCTGGGACAGTGGATCCTACAATGAGCAGTACTTC.

This clonotype was observed a handful of times. The chain couples TRBV20-1 to TRBJ1-1; possible D gene TRBD1, 5 bases. The CDR3 sequence is 14 residues long. The germline CDR1 and CDR2 sequences are DFQATT and SNEGSKA (reference sequence). With 2 bases removed from V and 2 bases from J, the gap between germline ends came to 12 bases. CDR3: CSARNSGRNTEAFF. The CDR3 nucleotides read TGCAGTGCTAGAAATTCAGGGCGAAACACTGAAGCTTTCTTT.

As for this clonotype: A much more abundant neighbour one base away suggests this may be a read error. The chain is built from TRBV12-3 or TRBV12-4 and TRBJ2-3; weak D call: TRBD2 (5 bases). The CDR3 spans 15 residues. The germline V and J ends were trimmed by 4 bases and 8 bases, with 19 bases remaining between them. CDR3 loop: CASSYGERRRGTQYF. CDR3 DNA: TGTGCCAGCAGTTACGGGGAAAGGAGGCGAGGTACGCAGTATTTT.

This chain joins TRBV29-1 and TRBJ2-5; a weak D match, TRBD2 (7 bases). The J call is uncertain, as TRBJ2-7 better fits the DNA end. This CDR3 region has 14 residues. Germline V lookup: CDR1 SQVTM, CDR2 ANQGSEA. DNA of the CDR3: TGCAGCGTTGAGGGGGGGCCTACCTCCTACGAGCAGTACTTC. This gives the protein CSVEGGPTSYEQYF.

Remarks on this clonotype: A much larger clonotype is one base distant, so this may be a read error. The chain links TRBV9 to TRBJ2-1; 7 bases map to TRBD1. This CDR3 comprises 16 residues. Germline CDR1 SGDLS, CDR2 YYNGEE. The CDR3 region is CAGSLPRDRVDNEQFF. In nucleotides, the CDR3 is TGTGCCGGCAGCTTACCCCGGGACAGAGTAGACAATGAGCAGTTCTTC. Filled out from reference TRBV9 and TRBJ2-1, the complete variable domain reads DSGVTQTPKHLITATGQRVTLRCSPRSGDLSVYWYQQSLDQGLQFLIQYYNGEERAKGNILERFSAQQFPDLHSELNLSSLELGDSALYFCAGSLPRDRVDNEQFFGPGTRLTVL.

This chain connects TRBV7-2 to TRBJ2-7, with D maybe TRBD2 (6 bases). There are 14 residues in the CDR3. Germline V gene lookup returns CDR1 SGHTA and CDR2 FQGNSA. V dropped 7 bases and J dropped 0 bases, with 13 bases sitting between them. CDR3 DNA sequence: TGTGCCAGCACCCCGGTGGGGGGCTCCTACGAGCAGTACTTC. Protein product: CASTPVGGSYEQYF. Combining the CDR3 with reference TRBV7-2 and TRBJ2-7 gives the whole variable domain GAGVSQSPSNKVTEKGKDVELRCDPISGHTALYWYRQSLGQGLEFLIYFQGNSAPDKSGLPSDRFSAERTGGSVSTLTIQRTQQEDSAVYLCASTPVGGSYEQYFGPGTRLTVT.

This clonotype turned up a few times. This chain connects TRBV10-3 to TRBJ1-2; maybe TRBD1 (6 bases). The V and J ends lost 3 bases and 0 bases respectively, with 11 bases between them. The CDR3 runs 15 residues. Germline V gene data show CDR1 as ENHRY and CDR2 as SYGVKD. CDR3: CAISEGTPTNYGYTF. In DNA, the CDR3 is TGTGCCATCAGTGAAGGGACACCTACTAACTATGGCTACACCTTC.